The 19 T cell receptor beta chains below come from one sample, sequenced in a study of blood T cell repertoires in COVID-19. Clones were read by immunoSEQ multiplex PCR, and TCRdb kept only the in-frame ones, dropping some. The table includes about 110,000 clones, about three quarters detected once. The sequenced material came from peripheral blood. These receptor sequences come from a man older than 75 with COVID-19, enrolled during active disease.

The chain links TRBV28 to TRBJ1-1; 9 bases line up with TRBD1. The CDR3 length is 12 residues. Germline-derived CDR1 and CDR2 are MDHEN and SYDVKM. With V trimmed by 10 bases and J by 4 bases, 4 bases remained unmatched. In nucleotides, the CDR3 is TGTGCCACCGGACAGGGGCGCACTGAAGCTTTCTTT. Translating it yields CATGQGRTEAFF.

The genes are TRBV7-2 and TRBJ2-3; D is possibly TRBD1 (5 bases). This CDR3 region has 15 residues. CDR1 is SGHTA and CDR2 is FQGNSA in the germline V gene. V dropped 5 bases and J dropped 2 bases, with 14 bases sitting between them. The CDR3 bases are TGTGCCAGCAGCCCCAGCGTAGGGGACACAGATACGCAGTATTTT. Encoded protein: CASSPSVGDTDTQYF. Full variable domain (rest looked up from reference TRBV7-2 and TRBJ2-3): GAGVSQSPSNKVTEKGKDVELRCDPISGHTALYWYRQSLGQGLEFLIYFQGNSAPDKSGLPSDRFSAERTGGSVSTLTIQRTQQEDSAVYLCASSPSVGDTDTQYFGPGTRLTVL.

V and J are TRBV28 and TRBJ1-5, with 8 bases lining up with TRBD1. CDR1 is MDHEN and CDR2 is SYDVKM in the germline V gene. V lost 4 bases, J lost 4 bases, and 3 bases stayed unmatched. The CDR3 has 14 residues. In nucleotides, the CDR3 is TGTGCCAGCAGTTCATGGACAGGGAATCAGCCCCAGCATTTT. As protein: CASSSWTGNQPQHF.

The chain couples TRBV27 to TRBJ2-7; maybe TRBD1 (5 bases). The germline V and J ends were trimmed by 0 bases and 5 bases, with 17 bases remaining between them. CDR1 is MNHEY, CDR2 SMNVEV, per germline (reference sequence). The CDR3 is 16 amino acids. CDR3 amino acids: CASSLSALRANDEQYF. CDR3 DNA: TGTGCCAGCAGTTTATCGGCCCTCAGGGCCAATGACGAGCAGTACTTC.

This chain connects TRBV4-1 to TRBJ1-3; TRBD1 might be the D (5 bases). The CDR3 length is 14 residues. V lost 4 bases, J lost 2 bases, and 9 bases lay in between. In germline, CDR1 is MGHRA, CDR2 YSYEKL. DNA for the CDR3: TGCGCCAGCAGCCCCTGGGGGGCTGGAAACACCATATATTTT. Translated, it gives CASSPWGAGNTIYF.

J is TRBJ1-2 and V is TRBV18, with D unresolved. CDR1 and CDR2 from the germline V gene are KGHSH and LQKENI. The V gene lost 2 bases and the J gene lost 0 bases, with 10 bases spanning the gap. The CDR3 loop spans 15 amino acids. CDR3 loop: CASSPSSGANYGYTF. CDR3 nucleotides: TGTGCCAGCTCACCATCCTCCGGAGCTAACTATGGCTACACCTTC.

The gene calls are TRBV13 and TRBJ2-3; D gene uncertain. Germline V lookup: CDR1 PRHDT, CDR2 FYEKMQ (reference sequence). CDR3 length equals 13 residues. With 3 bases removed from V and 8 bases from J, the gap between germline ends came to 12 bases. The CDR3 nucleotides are TGTGCCAGCAGCTTCTACTCCCCAGGTACGCAGTATTTT. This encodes CASSFYSPGTQYF.

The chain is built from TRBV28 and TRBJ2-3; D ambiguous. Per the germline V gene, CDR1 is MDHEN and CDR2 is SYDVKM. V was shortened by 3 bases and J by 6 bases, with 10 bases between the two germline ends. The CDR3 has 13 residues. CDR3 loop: CASSLSSTDTQYF. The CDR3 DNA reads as TGTGCCAGCAGTTTGAGCTCTACGGATACGCAGTATTTT.

The CDR3 DNA follows: TGTGCCAGCAGCTTCCAGGGAGGGACTGAAGCTTTCTTT. Protein product: CASSFQGGTEAFF. The V call is TRBV11-3, the J call TRBJ1-1; TRBD1 might be the D (5 bases). V was clipped by 3 bases and J by 5 bases, with 10 bases between them. This CDR3 is built from 13 residues. Germline lookup yields CDR1 SGHNT and CDR2 YENEEA.

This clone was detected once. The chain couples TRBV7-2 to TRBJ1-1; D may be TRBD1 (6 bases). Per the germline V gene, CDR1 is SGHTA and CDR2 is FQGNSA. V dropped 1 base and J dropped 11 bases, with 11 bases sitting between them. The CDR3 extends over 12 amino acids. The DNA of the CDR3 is TGTGCCAGCAGCTTAGGGTTTGGACAGGCTTTCTTT. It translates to CASSLGFGQAFF.

The chain's CDR3 is CASSISRQGHYTEAFF. CDR3 coding DNA: TGTGCCAGTAGTATAAGTAGGCAGGGGCATTACACTGAAGCTTTCTTT. The chain combines TRBV19 with TRBJ1-1; a weak D match, TRBD1 (6 bases). CDR3 length: 16 amino acids. Germline lookup yields CDR1 LNHDA and CDR2 SQIVND (reference sequence). The V and J ends lost 2 bases and 3 bases respectively, with 16 bases between them.

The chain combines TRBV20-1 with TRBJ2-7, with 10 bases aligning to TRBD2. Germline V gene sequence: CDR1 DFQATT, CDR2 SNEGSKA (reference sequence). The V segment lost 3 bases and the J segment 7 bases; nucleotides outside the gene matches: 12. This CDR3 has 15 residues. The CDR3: CSASMSGRGPTEQYF. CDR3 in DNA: TGCAGTGCTAGTATGAGCGGGAGGGGGCCTACGGAGCAGTACTTC.

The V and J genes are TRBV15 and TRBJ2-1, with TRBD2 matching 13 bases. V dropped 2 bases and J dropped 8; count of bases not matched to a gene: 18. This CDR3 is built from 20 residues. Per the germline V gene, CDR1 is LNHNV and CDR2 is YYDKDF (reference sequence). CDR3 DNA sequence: TGTGCCACCAGCAGACCCCCCGGACTAGCGGGAGATAGAGGGTCGGATGAGCAGTTCTTC. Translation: CATSRPPGLAGDRGSDEQFF. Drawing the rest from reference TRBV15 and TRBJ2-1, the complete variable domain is DAMVIQNPRYQVTQFGKPVTLSCSQTLNHNVMYWYQQKSSQAPKLLFHYYDKDFNNEADTPDNFQSRRPNTSFCFLDIRSPGLGDTAMYLCATSRPPGLAGDRGSDEQFFGPGTRLTVL.

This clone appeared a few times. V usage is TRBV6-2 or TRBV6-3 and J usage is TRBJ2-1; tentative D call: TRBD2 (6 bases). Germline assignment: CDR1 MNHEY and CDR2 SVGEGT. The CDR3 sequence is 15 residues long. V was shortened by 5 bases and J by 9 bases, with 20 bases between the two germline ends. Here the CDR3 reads CASSPTLREGLEQFF. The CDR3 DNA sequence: TGTGCCAGCAGTCCCACTTTGCGGGAAGGGCTTGAGCAGTTCTTC.

The CDR3 DNA follows: TGTGCCAGCAGCTTAACGGGAGGACTAGCGGGAGGGCTGGCAGATACGCAGTATTTT. This sequence encodes CASSLTGGLAGGLADTQYF. V is TRBV7-3 and J is TRBJ2-3, with TRBD2 identical over 15 bases. The CDR3 contains 19 residues. CDR1 and CDR2 from the germline V gene are SGHTA and FQGTGA. Trimming took 0 bases from V and 4 from J; bases not matched to a gene: 8.

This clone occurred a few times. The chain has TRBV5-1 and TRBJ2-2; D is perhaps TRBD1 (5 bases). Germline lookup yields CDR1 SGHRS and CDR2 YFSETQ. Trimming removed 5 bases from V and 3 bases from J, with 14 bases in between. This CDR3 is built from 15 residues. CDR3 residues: CASSLTQGDTGELFF. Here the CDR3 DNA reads TGCGCCAGCAGTCTTACTCAGGGCGACACCGGGGAGCTGTTTTTT.

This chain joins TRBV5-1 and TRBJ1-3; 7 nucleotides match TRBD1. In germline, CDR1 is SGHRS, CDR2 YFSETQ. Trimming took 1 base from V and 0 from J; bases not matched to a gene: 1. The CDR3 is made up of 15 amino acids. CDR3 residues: CASSLTGDSGNTIYF. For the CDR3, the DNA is TGCGCCAGCAGCTTGACAGGGGACTCTGGAAACACCATATATTTT.

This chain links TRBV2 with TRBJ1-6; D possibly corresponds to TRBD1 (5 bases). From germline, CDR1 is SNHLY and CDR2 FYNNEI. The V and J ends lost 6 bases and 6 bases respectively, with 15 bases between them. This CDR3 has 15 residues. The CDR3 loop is CASSTEPRVNSPLHF. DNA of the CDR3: TGTGCCAGCAGCACCGAGCCCAGGGTTAATTCACCCCTCCACTTT.

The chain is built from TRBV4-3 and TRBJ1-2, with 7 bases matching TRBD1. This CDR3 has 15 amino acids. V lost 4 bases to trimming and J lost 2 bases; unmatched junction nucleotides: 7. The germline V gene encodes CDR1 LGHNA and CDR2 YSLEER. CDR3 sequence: CASSRGAGGNYGYTF. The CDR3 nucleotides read TGCGCCAGCAGCCGTGGGGCAGGGGGGAACTATGGCTACACCTTC.